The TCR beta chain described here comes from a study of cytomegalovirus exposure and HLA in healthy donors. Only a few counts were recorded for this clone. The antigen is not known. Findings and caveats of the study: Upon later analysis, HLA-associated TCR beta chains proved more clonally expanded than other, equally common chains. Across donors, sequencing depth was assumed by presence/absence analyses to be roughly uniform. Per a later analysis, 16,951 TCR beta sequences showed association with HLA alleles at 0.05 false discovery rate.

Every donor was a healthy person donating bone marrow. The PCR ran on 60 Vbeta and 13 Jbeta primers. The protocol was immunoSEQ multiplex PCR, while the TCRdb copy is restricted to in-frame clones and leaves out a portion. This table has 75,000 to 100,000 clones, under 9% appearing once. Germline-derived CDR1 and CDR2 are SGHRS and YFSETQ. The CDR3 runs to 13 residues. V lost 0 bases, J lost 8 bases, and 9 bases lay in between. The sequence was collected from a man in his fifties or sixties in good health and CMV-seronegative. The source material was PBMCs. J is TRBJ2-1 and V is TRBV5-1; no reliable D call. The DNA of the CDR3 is TGCGCCAGCAGCTTGGCCGTAGCAGATGAGCAGTTCTTC. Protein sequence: CASSLAVADEQFF.